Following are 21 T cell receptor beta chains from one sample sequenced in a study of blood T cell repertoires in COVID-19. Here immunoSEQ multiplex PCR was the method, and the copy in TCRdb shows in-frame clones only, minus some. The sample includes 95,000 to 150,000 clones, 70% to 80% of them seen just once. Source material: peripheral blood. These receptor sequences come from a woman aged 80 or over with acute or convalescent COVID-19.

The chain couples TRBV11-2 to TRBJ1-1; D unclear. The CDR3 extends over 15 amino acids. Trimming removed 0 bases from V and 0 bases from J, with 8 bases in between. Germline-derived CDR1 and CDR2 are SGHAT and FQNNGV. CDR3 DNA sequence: TGTGCCAGCAGCTTAGACGCGGGCTTGAACACTGAAGCTTTCTTT. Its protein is CASSLDAGLNTEAFF.

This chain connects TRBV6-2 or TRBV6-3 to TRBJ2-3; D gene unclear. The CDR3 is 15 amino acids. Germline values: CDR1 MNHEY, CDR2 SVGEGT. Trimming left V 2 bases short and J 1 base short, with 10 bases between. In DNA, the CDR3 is TGTGCCAGCAGTTACCCAAGAGGAGGCACAGATACGCAGTATTTT. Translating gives CASSYPRGGTDTQYF.

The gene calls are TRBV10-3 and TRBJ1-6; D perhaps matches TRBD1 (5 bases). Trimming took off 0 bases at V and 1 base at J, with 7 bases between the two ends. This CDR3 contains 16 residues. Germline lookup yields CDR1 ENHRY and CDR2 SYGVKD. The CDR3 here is CAISESQGSYNSPLHF. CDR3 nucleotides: TGTGCCATCAGTGAGTCCCAGGGATCCTATAATTCACCCCTCCACTTT.

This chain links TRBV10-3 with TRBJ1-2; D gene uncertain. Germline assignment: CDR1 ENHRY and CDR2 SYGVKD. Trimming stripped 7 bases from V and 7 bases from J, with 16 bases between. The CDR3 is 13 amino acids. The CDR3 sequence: CAITSGMLGGYTF. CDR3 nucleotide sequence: TGTGCCATCACTTCAGGAATGCTGGGTGGCTACACCTTC.

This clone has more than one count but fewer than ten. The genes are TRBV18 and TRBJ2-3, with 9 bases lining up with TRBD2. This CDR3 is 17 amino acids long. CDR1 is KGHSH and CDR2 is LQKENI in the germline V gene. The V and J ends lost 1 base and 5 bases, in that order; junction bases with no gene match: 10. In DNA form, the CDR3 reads TGTGCCAGCTCACCACTGTTTGCGGGGGGGCAAAAAGATACGCAGTATTTT. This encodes CASSPLFAGGQKDTQYF. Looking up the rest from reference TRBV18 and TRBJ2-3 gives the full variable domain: NAGVMQNPRHLVRRRGQEARLRCSPMKGHSHVYWYRQLPEEGLKFMVYLQKENIIDESGMPKERFSAEFPKEGPSILRIQQVVRGDSAAYFCASSPLFAGGQKDTQYFGPGTRLTVL.

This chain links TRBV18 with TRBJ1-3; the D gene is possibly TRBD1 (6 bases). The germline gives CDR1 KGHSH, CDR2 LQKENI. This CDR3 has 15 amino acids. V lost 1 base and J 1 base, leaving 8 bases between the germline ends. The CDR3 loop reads CASSPLTGSGNTIYF. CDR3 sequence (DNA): TGTGCCAGCTCACCACTCACAGGGTCTGGAAACACCATATATTTT.

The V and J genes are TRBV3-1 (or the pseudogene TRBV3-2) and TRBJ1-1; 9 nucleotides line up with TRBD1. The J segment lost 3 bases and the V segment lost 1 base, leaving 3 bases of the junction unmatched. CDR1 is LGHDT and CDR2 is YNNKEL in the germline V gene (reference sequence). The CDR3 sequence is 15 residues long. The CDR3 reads CASSQGGQGYTEAFF. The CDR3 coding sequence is TGTGCCAGCAGCCAAGGGGGACAGGGCTACACTGAAGCTTTCTTT.

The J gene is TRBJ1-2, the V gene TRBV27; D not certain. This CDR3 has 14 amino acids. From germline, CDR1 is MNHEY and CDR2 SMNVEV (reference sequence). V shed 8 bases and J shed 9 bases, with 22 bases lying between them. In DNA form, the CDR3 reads TGTGCCAGCTCCGAGTCCTGGTCATTTCCCCGCTACACCTTC. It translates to CASSESWSFPRYTF.

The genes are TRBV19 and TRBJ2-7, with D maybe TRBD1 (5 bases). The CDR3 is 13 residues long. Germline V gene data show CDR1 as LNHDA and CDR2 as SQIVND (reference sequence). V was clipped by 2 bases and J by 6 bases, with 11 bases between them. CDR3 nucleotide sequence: TGTGCCAGTAGTATAACCAGGGATAGCGAGCAGTACTTC. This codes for CASSITRDSEQYF.

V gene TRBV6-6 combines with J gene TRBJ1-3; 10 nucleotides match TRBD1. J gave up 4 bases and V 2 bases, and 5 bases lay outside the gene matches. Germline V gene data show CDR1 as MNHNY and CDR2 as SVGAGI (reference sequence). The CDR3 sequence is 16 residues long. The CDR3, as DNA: TGTGCCAGCAGTTACGCGACAGGGGGCACAGGAAACACCATATATTTT. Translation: CASSYATGGTGNTIYF.

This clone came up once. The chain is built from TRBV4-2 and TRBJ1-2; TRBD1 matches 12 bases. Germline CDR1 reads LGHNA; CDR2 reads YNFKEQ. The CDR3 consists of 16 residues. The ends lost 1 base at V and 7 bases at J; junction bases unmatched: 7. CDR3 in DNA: TGTGCCAGCAGCCAAGGGGGACAGGGGGCTTTAGGTGGCTACACCTTC. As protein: CASSQGGQGALGGYTF.

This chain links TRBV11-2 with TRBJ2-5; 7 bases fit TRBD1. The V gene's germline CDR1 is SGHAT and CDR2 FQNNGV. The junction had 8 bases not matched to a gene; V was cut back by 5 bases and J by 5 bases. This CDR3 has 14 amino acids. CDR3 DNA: TGTGCCAGCAGCCCAGTGACAGGGAAGGAGACCCAGTACTTC. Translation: CASSPVTGKETQYF.

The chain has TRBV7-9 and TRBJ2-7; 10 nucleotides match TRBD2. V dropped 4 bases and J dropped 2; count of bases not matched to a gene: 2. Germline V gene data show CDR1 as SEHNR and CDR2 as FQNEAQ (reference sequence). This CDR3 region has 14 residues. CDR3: CASSYGLAAYEQYF. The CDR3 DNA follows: TGTGCCAGCAGCTATGGACTAGCGGCCTACGAGCAGTACTTC.

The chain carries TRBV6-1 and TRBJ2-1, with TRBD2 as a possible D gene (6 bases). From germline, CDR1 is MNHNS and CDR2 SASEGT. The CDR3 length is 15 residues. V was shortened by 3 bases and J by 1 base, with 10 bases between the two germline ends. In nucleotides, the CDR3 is TGTGCCAGCAGTGACCGGGACTTTTCCTACAATGAGCAGTTCTTC. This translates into CASSDRDFSYNEQFF.

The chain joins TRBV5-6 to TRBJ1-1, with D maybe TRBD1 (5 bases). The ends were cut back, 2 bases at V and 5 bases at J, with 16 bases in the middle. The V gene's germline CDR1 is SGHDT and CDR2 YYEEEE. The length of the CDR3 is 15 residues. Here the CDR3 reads CASSFLGSGYTEAFF. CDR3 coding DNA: TGTGCCAGCAGCTTTTTAGGCTCAGGGTATACTGAAGCTTTCTTT.

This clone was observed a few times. CDR3 coding DNA: TGCAGCGTTGTTAACAGGGGGAGGGTGGATGAGCAGTTCTTC. Protein sequence: CSVVNRGRVDEQFF. J is TRBJ2-1 and V is TRBV29-1, with TRBD1 as a possible D gene (8 bases). This CDR3 is 14 amino acids long. Between the trimmed V and J ends, which lost 4 bases and 8 bases, there was a span of 18 bases. CDR1 SQVTM and CDR2 ANQGSEA come from the germline V gene.

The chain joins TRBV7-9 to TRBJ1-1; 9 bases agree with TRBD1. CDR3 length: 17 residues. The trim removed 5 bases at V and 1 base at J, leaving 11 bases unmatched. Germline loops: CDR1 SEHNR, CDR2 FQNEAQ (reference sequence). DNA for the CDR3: TGTGCCAGCAGCCTACCTACAGGGGGCGCAGAGAACACTGAAGCTTTCTTT. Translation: CASSLPTGGAENTEAFF.

Here the CDR3 reads CASSSIAGSTDTQYF. In DNA, the CDR3 is TGTGCCAGCAGTTCCATAGCGGGAAGCACAGATACGCAGTATTTT. The V and J genes are TRBV28 and TRBJ2-3, with 8 bases aligning to TRBD2. Germline CDR1 reads MDHEN; CDR2 reads SYDVKM. The CDR3 loop spans 15 amino acids. V trimming: 4 bases; J trimming: 0 bases; junction bases outside the gene matches: 3.

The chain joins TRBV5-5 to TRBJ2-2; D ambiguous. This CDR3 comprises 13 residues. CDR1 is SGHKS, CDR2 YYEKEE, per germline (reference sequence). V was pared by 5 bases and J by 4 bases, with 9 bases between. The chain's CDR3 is CASRPQSTGELFF. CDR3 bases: TGTGCCAGCAGGCCACAGAGCACCGGGGAGCTGTTTTTT.

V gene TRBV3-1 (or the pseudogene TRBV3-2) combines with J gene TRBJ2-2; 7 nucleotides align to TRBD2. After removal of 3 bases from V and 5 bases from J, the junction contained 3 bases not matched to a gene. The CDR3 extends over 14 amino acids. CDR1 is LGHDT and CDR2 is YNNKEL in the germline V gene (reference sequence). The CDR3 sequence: CASSHAGETGELFF. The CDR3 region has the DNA TGTGCCAGCAGCCATGCGGGGGAAACCGGGGAGCTGTTTTTT.

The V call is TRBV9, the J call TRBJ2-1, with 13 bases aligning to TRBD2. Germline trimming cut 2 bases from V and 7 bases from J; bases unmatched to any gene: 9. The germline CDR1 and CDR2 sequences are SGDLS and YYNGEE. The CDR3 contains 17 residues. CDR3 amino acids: CASSVSPQTSGGNEQFF. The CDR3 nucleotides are TGTGCCAGCAGCGTTAGCCCCCAGACTAGCGGGGGGAATGAGCAGTTCTTC.